This T cell receptor (beta chain) came from a study of OX40 agonist ivuxolimab in advanced cancers. Sequenced by immunoSEQ multiplex PCR; TCRdb stores in-frame clones only, minus some. The data show 59,000 or so clones, with 82% seen just once and 3.5% to 4.5% held by the top ten. Trimming removed 1 base from V and 5 bases from J, with 12 bases in between. The germline gives CDR1 MGHRA, CDR2 YSYEKL. The CDR3 length is 16 residues. This sequence joins TRBV4-1 and TRBJ1-6, with D unclear. Sample: CD4+ or CD8+ T cells sorted from blood, taken in a trial of the OX40 agonist ivuxolimab. The TCR comes from an adult with an advanced solid tumor such as melanoma, head and neck, liver or kidney cancer. The CDR3 here is CASSQARSRHNSPLHF. The DNA of the CDR3 is TGCGCCAGCAGCCAAGCCAGGAGCCGTCATAATTCACCCCTCCACTTT.